A single sample gave rise to the 25 T cell receptor beta chains below, sequenced in a study of type 1 and type 2 diabetes patients. The PCR template was genomic DNA. Amplification of the beta chain CDR3 used 30 forward and 13 reverse multiplex primers. TCRdb passed the multiplex PCR reads through MiXCR, listing each CDR3 protein once. The sample has fewer than 350,000 distinct CDR3 sequences; roughly 48% are singletons. Material: peripheral blood mononuclear cells (PBMCs). The receptors shown here come from a man younger than 35 with type 2 diabetes.

The chain couples TRBV7-9 to TRBJ1-6; D call uncertain. This CDR3 spans 11 amino acids. CDR1 is SEHNR, CDR2 FQNEAQ, per germline (reference sequence). Trimming stripped 0 bases from V and 14 bases from J, with 5 bases between. The CDR3 DNA reads TGTGCCAGCAGCTTAGCTGTTTCCCTCCACTTT. As protein: CASSLAVSLHF.

V gene TRBV28 combines with J gene TRBJ1-2; D unclear. V was shortened by 3 bases and J by 2 bases, with 10 bases between the two germline ends. The germline V gene encodes CDR1 MDHEN and CDR2 SYDVKM. The length of the CDR3 is 14 residues. CDR3 residues: CASSLARENYGYTF. CDR3 bases: TGTGCCAGCAGTTTGGCGAGGGAGAACTATGGCTACACCTTC.

The chain couples TRBV2 to TRBJ2-2; D gene unclear. CDR1 is SNHLY, CDR2 FYNNEI, per germline. Trimming pared 6 bases from V and 2 bases from J, leaving 16 bases between. The CDR3 loop spans 16 amino acids. CDR3 region: CASSQEVGSNTGELFF. CDR3 DNA sequence: TGTGCCAGCAGCCAAGAGGTAGGGTCCAACACCGGGGAGCTGTTTTTT.

A word on this clonotype: A much larger clone sits a single nucleotide away, making a read error possible. The chain employs TRBV10-3 and TRBJ1-2, with TRBD1 identical over 8 bases. This CDR3 has 15 amino acids. Germline loops: CDR1 ENHRY, CDR2 SYGVKD. CDR3 sequence reads: CVISGVTGELYGYTF. In DNA form, the CDR3 reads TGTGTCATCAGTGGTGTGACAGGGGAGCTTTACGGCTACACCTTC.

A few counts support this clonotype. The chain joins TRBV20-1 to TRBJ1-5, with D maybe TRBD1 (6 bases). The CDR3 loop spans 13 amino acids. Trimming left V 3 bases short and J 3 bases short, with 9 bases between. Germline values: CDR1 DFQATT, CDR2 SNEGSKA (reference sequence). In DNA, the CDR3 is TGCAGTGCTAGGCGACAGGACAATCAGCCCCAGCATTTT. This gives the protein CSARRQDNQPQHF.

The chain carries TRBV6-5 and TRBJ1-1; D perhaps matches TRBD1 (6 bases). This CDR3 contains 15 residues. Trimming removed 5 bases at V and 1 base at J, with 14 bases between. Germline V CDR1 and CDR2: MNHEY, SVGAGI. The CDR3 bases are TGTGCCAGCAGTGAAAACAGGGCCGGGAACACTGAAGCTTTCTTT. This sequence encodes CASSENRAGNTEAFF.

This clonotype was seen more than once but under ten times. The rearrangement links TRBV7-6 to TRBJ1-1; 7 bases map to TRBD1. There are 13 residues in the CDR3. Unmatched junction bases numbered 5, after V lost 5 bases and J lost 5 bases. Germline V gives CDR1 SGHVS, CDR2 FNYEAQ. CDR3 nucleotides: TGTGCCAGCAGCGTCGGACAGGCAACTGAAGCTTTCTTT. It codes for CASSVGQATEAFF.

This clonotype was seen more than once but under ten times. This chain uses TRBV6-5 with TRBJ2-7, with 9 bases that match TRBD1. This CDR3 has 15 amino acids. Germline values: CDR1 MNHEY, CDR2 SVGAGI. The V and J ends lost 6 bases and 2 bases, in that order; junction bases with no gene match: 8. CDR3 sequence (DNA): TGTGCCAGCAGGCAAACCGGGACAGGGACCTACGAGCAGTACTTC. Its protein product is CASRQTGTGTYEQYF.

The genes are TRBV20-1 and TRBJ2-7, with 12 positions matching TRBD2. The germline V gene encodes CDR1 DFQATT and CDR2 SNEGSKA (reference sequence). CDR3 length: 15 amino acids. Trimming at V came to 4 bases and at J to 4 bases, leaving 8 bases not matched to a gene. CDR3 DNA: TGCAGTGCTACCGGACTAGCGGGAAGGGGGTACGAGCAGTACTTC. The encoded protein is CSATGLAGRGYEQYF.

The chain employs TRBV11-2 and TRBJ2-2; 7 bases are shared with TRBD1. This CDR3 spans 16 amino acids. CDR1 is SGHAT and CDR2 is FQNNGV in the germline V gene. V lost 1 base and J lost 4; bases outside the gene matches: 6. CDR3 sequence reads: CASSLGGGGFTGELFF. CDR3 nucleotide sequence: TGTGCCAGCAGCTTAGGAGGGGGCGGCTTCACCGGGGAGCTGTTTTTT.

This clonotype was picked up a small number of times. This chain uses TRBV7-9 with TRBJ2-7; possible D gene TRBD2, 6 bases. Per the germline V gene, CDR1 is SEHNR and CDR2 is FQNEAQ (reference sequence). The CDR3 is made up of 12 amino acids. Deletions cut 5 bases from V and 2 bases from J, with 7 bases between. CDR3 amino acids: CASSGTPYEQYF. In DNA form, the CDR3 reads TGTGCCAGCAGCGGGACTCCCTACGAGCAGTACTTC.

In this sample, this clonotype turned up a few times. The chain links TRBV10-2 to TRBJ2-7; D possibly matches TRBD1 or TRBD2 (5 bases each). Between the trimmed V and J ends, which lost 5 bases and 1 base, there was a span of 15 bases. Germline V gives CDR1 WSHSY, CDR2 SAAADI. This CDR3 spans 15 amino acids. In nucleotides, the CDR3 is TGCGCCAGCAGTAAACTCGGGACGTCTTCCTACGAGCAGTACTTC. Translated: CASSKLGTSSYEQYF.

This clonotype has a handful of counts. This sequence joins TRBV7-2 and TRBJ2-7; D remains unclear. CDR1 and CDR2 from the germline V gene are SGHTA and FQGNSA. The V gene lost 7 bases and the J gene lost 0 bases, with 10 bases spanning the gap. The CDR3 is 13 residues long. Written as DNA, the CDR3 is TGTGCCAGCAAAACCTACAACTCCTACGAGCAGTACTTC. It codes for CASKTYNSYEQYF.

This clonotype has only one observation. This chain connects TRBV24-1 to TRBJ1-1; D is undetermined. CDR3 length equals 13 residues. Deletions cut 6 bases from V and 3 bases from J, with 10 bases between. Germline V gene sequence: CDR1 KGHDR, CDR2 SFDVKD. This CDR3 reads CATSQNSYTEAFF. DNA of the CDR3: TGTGCCACCAGTCAGAATTCGTACACTGAAGCTTTCTTT.

The rearrangement uses TRBV28 and TRBJ1-2; TRBD1 aligns across 7 bases. From germline, CDR1 is MDHEN and CDR2 SYDVKM. J lost 8 bases, V lost 6 bases, and 6 bases had no gene match. The CDR3 extends over 12 amino acids. CDR3 nucleotides: TGTGCCAGCAGCCATCAGGGGGGGGGCTACACCTTC. It yields the protein CASSHQGGGYTF.

The rearrangement joins TRBV20-1 to TRBJ2-5; D might be TRBD1 or TRBD2, each matching 6 bases. This CDR3 spans 15 amino acids. CDR1 is DFQATT, CDR2 SNEGSKA, per germline (reference sequence). V was cut by 3 bases and J by 4 bases, with 18 bases left in between. The CDR3 spells CSASPPGGHGETQYF. In DNA, the CDR3 is TGCAGTGCTAGCCCCCCTGGGGGGCATGGAGAGACCCAGTACTTC.

This clonotype turned up a few times. The chain combines TRBV2 with TRBJ1-1, with 7 bases matching TRBD1. With V trimmed by 8 bases and J by 4 bases, 7 bases remained unmatched. This CDR3 region has 13 residues. Germline assignment: CDR1 SNHLY and CDR2 FYNNEI. CDR3 residues: CASGRQGGTEAFF. The CDR3 bases are TGTGCCAGCGGCAGACAGGGCGGCACTGAAGCTTTCTTT. Looking up the rest from reference TRBV2 and TRBJ1-1 gives the full variable domain: EPEVTQTPSHQVTQMGQEVILRCVPISNHLYFYWYRQILGQKVEFLVSFYNNEISEKSEIFDDQFSVERPDGSNFTLKIRSTKLEDSAMYFCASGRQGGTEAFFGQGTRLTVV.

The rearrangement uses TRBV7-2 and TRBJ1-1; unclear D gene. This CDR3 contains 15 residues. From germline, CDR1 is SGHTA and CDR2 FQGNSA. V was pared by 0 bases and J by 1 base, with 9 bases between. The DNA of the CDR3 is TGTGCCAGCAGCTTAGCAGGAGGGCCGAACACTGAAGCTTTCTTT. Translated: CASSLAGGPNTEAFF.

J is TRBJ2-5 and V is TRBV20-1, with no clear D. The CDR3 length is 12 residues. The ends were cut back, 6 bases at V and 4 bases at J, with 12 bases in the middle. CDR1 and CDR2 (germline): DFQATT, SNEGSKA (reference sequence). The CDR3 sequence is CSARVDGETQYF. The CDR3 region has the DNA TGCAGTGCCCGGGTGGATGGAGAGACCCAGTACTTC.

The genes are TRBV20-1 and TRBJ1-4; 7 bases fit TRBD1. Trimming at V came to 0 bases and at J to 3 bases, leaving 1 base not matched to a gene. CDR3 length: 14 amino acids. Germline V gives CDR1 DFQATT, CDR2 SNEGSKA (reference sequence). CDR3 coding DNA: TGCAGTGCTAGAGATGGACAGGCTAATGAAAAACTGTTTTTT. This translates into CSARDGQANEKLFF.

This clonotype was seen repeatedly, ten times or more. V and J are TRBV15 and TRBJ2-5; D is unclear. CDR3 length: 12 residues. V gave up 0 bases and J gave up 5 bases, with 4 bases separating them. The germline V gene has CDR1 LNHNV and CDR2 YYDKDF (reference sequence). CDR3 loop: CATSRDLETQYF. CDR3 nucleotides: TGTGCCACCAGCAGAGATCTGGAGACCCAGTACTTC.

This clonotype was observed a handful of times. CDR3 DNA sequence: TGTGCCAGCAGTTTTCAGGGTGGCCAGCCCCAGCATTTT. This translates into CASSFQGGQPQHF. J is TRBJ1-5 and V is TRBV6-5; possible D gene TRBD1, 5 bases. Trimming shortened V by 4 bases and J by 7 bases, and 11 bases separated the two germline ends. Germline V gene lookup returns CDR1 MNHEY and CDR2 SVGAGI. This CDR3 region has 13 residues.

Comments on this clonotype: One junction end does not reproduce the germline sequence, and a read error may be involved. The chain uses TRBV19 and TRBJ1-2; no definite D call. Germline values: CDR1 LNHDA, CDR2 SQIVND (reference sequence). The CDR3 has 15 residues. CDR3 nucleotides: TGTGCCAGTAGTTGGGAGGCATCCCAGTCCGAGGGCTACTCCTTC. It codes for CASSWEASQSEGYSF.

The gene calls are TRBV11-2 and TRBJ1-1; unclear D gene. Germline loops: CDR1 SGHAT, CDR2 FQNNGV. This CDR3 has 15 residues. V was cut by 7 bases and J by 1 base, with 16 bases left in between. The CDR3 nucleotides are TGTGCCAGCACCCCCATCAGACGAGAGAACACTGAAGCTTTCTTT. Protein sequence: CASTPIRRENTEAFF.

This clonotype was seen many times. The chain links TRBV7-8 to TRBJ1-1; no clear D. V lost 6 bases and J lost 0, with 8 bases in between. This CDR3 comprises 13 residues. Germline V lookup: CDR1 SGHVS, CDR2 FQNEAQ. This CDR3 is CASRGQMNTEAFF. The CDR3 nucleotides read TGTGCCAGCAGAGGGCAGATGAACACTGAAGCTTTCTTT.